Below, 14 T cell receptor beta chains from the same sample are listed, as sequenced in a study of blood T cell repertoires in COVID-19 (TCRdb year 2020). Library creation used the immunoSEQ multiplex PCR assay. The immuneACCESS repertoire file appears here via TCRdb, limited to in-frame rearrangements. These files lack a portion of the clones; in checked studies, under half of the deficit traces to unresolved V genes, and the cause of the others is not known. Recorded for this sample are 70,000 to 100,000 clones; roughly four fifths of them occurred a single time. The ten largest account for 6% to 7.5% of the sample. Sequencing used peripheral blood. These TCRs come from a man aged 45-65 years with active or convalescent COVID-19.

V is TRBV6-2 or TRBV6-3 and J is TRBJ1-6; no clear D. CDR3 length: 11 residues. Trimming pared 6 bases from V and 10 bases from J, leaving 7 bases between. Germline CDR1 reads MNHEY; CDR2 reads SVGEGT. The CDR3 nucleotides read TGTGCCAGCAGCAACAACTCACCCCTCCACTTT. Protein sequence: CASSNNSPLHF.

V usage is TRBV27 and J usage is TRBJ2-1; tentatively, D is TRBD1 (5 bases). This CDR3 is built from 15 residues. Trimming left V 4 bases short and J 5 bases short, with 15 bases between. Germline-derived CDR1 and CDR2 are MNHEY and SMNVEV (reference sequence). The CDR3 is CASSSFQGRNNEQFF. CDR3 DNA: TGTGCCAGCAGTTCCTTTCAGGGTCGGAACAATGAGCAGTTCTTC.

The V call is TRBV10-1, the J call TRBJ2-1, with TRBD2 matching 12 bases. CDR1 and CDR2 (germline): WNHNN, SYGVQD (reference sequence). V dropped 3 bases and J dropped 1; count of bases not matched to a gene: 1. The CDR3 sequence is 16 residues long. CDR3 amino acids: CASSDLAGGSYNEQFF. Written as DNA, the CDR3 is TGCGCCAGCAGTGACCTAGCGGGGGGGTCCTACAATGAGCAGTTCTTC.

CDR3 DNA sequence: TGTGCCAGCAGCTCGACTAGCGGGGGCTCCTACGAGCAGTACTTC. This codes for CASSSTSGGSYEQYF. This chain links TRBV7-6 with TRBJ2-7; 12 bases map to TRBD2. The J segment lost 0 bases and the V segment lost 4 bases, leaving 1 base of the junction unmatched. CDR3 size: 15 residues. Per germline, CDR1 SGHVS and CDR2 FNYEAQ. The full variable domain, completed using reference TRBV7-6 and TRBJ2-7, is GAGVSQSPRYKVTKRGQDVALRCDPISGHVSLYWYRQALGQGPEFLTYFNYEAQQDKSGLPNDRFSAERPEGSISTLTIQRTEQRDSAMYRCASSSTSGGSYEQYFGPGTRLTVT.

The chain recombines TRBV2 with TRBJ2-5; TRBD2 matches at 10 bases. Per the germline V gene, CDR1 is SNHLY and CDR2 is FYNNEI. The CDR3 loop spans 15 amino acids. Unmatched junction bases numbered 7, after V lost 4 bases and J lost 5 bases. The CDR3 nucleotides read TGTGCCAGCAGTGCGTCTAGCGGGGGTCGGGAGACCCAGTACTTC. It codes for CASSASSGGRETQYF.

In DNA, the CDR3 is TGCGCCAGCAGCTCTTCCGGGACAGGGTCTGGCTACACCTTC. It specifies CASSSSGTGSGYTF. V is TRBV5-1 and J is TRBJ1-2; 9 bases line up with TRBD1. After removal of 3 bases from V and 7 bases from J, the junction contained 7 bases not matched to a gene. In germline, CDR1 is SGHRS, CDR2 YFSETQ. The CDR3 totals 14 residues.

This chain connects TRBV19 to TRBJ1-3; no reliable D call. CDR3 length: 11 residues. The germline V gene encodes CDR1 LNHDA and CDR2 SQIVND (reference sequence). Trimming took off 6 bases at V and 2 bases at J, with 2 bases between the two ends. CDR3 bases: TGTGCCAGTAGCACTGGAAACACCATATATTTT. It specifies CASSTGNTIYF.

V is TRBV19 and J is TRBJ2-1; D unclear. This CDR3 comprises 14 residues. Germline V gene sequence: CDR1 LNHDA, CDR2 SQIVND (reference sequence). Trimming left V 1 base short and J 6 bases short, with 10 bases between. CDR3 coding DNA: TGTGCCAGTAGTATAGTCGGTTCTAGCAATGAGCAGTTCTTC. Residues: CASSIVGSSNEQFF.

This chain uses TRBV12-3 or TRBV12-4 with TRBJ1-5; D is undetermined. This CDR3 contains 11 residues. Trimming left V 9 bases short and J 4 bases short, with 7 bases between. The CDR3 reads CARELNQPQHF. The DNA of the CDR3 is TGTGCCAGAGAGTTGAATCAGCCCCAGCATTTT.

The gene calls are TRBV6-8 and TRBJ1-4; a possible D gene is TRBD1 (5 bases). The CDR3 sequence is 10 residues long. Looked up from germline, CDR1 is MNHGY and CDR2 is SAAAGT. Trimming took 8 bases from V and 14 from J, leaving 12 bases between them. CDR3 sequence (DNA): TGTGCCAGCCTACCGACAGTGCTGTTTTTT. This codes for CASLPTVLFF.

On this clone: The sample has other DNA sequences that encode this CDR3 too. The V call is TRBV7-6, the J call TRBJ1-4, with TRBD1 matching over 7 bases. V was clipped by 1 base and J by 7 bases; unmatched bases: 3. The CDR3 covers 14 residues. Germline CDR1 reads SGHVS; CDR2 reads FNYEAQ. This CDR3 reads CASSLGQGGEKLFF. The CDR3 DNA follows: TGTGCCAGCAGCTTAGGACAGGGAGGTGAAAAACTGTTTTTT.

The J gene is TRBJ2-3, the V gene TRBV6-4; possible D gene TRBD2, 5 bases. The CDR3 spans 16 residues. Germline lookup yields CDR1 MRHNA and CDR2 SNTAGT. V dropped 7 bases and J dropped 1 base, with 18 bases sitting between them. CDR3 sequence (DNA): TGTGCCAGCAAGGAGGTTGCTAACGAGGGCACAGATACGCAGTATTTT. This encodes CASKEVANEGTDTQYF.

The rearrangement links TRBV2 to TRBJ1-3, with D unresolved. Per the germline V gene, CDR1 is SNHLY and CDR2 is FYNNEI. V was pared by 8 bases and J by 0 bases, with 20 bases between. The CDR3 consists of 17 residues. The CDR3 region is CASFGIYQRGSGNTIYF. CDR3 sequence (DNA): TGTGCCAGCTTTGGTATTTATCAACGGGGCTCTGGAAACACCATATATTTT.

The chain links TRBV5-4 to TRBJ1-1, with 9 positions matching TRBD1. V shed 6 bases, J shed 2 bases, and the junction held 5 bases outside the gene matches. Per germline, CDR1 SGHNT and CDR2 YYREEE (reference sequence). The length of the CDR3 is 14 residues. The CDR3 here is CASNTGQGNTEAFF. The CDR3 DNA sequence: TGTGCCAGCAACACGGGACAGGGTAACACTGAAGCTTTCTTT.